These 18 T cell receptor beta chains share one sample of origin, sequenced in a study of cytomegalovirus exposure and HLA in healthy donors. The primer mix had 60 Vbeta and 13 Jbeta primers. Only in-frame clones appear in the TCRdb table, and some are missing; sequencing was by immunoSEQ multiplex PCR. The table includes 150,000 to 200,000 clones, around 68% detected once. Material for sequencing was PBMCs. The receptors come from a man aged 40-50 years in good health and CMV-seronegative.

The chain joins TRBV6-1 to TRBJ2-1; D is unresolved. CDR1 MNHNS and CDR2 SASEGT come from the germline V gene. This CDR3 is built from 15 residues. V dropped 3 bases and J dropped 0 bases, with 9 bases sitting between them. The CDR3: CASSEARSSYNEQFF. The CDR3 nucleotides read TGTGCCAGCAGTGAGGCGAGGAGCTCCTACAATGAGCAGTTCTTC.

This clone was seen many times. The V call is TRBV9, the J call TRBJ2-7; possibly TRBD2 for D (5 bases). Looked up from germline, CDR1 is SGDLS and CDR2 is YYNGEE. The germline V and J ends were trimmed by 4 bases and 2 bases, with 10 bases remaining between them. The CDR3 consists of 13 residues. The CDR3 DNA sequence: TGTGCCAGCAGCCCGAGCGGTCCCTACGAGCAGTACTTC. Amino acids: CASSPSGPYEQYF.

The chain is built from TRBV29-1 and TRBJ1-1, with D perhaps TRBD1 (5 bases). V was shortened by 6 bases and J by 0 bases, with 17 bases between the two germline ends. In germline, CDR1 is SQVTM, CDR2 ANQGSEA. The CDR3 has 15 residues. The CDR3 sequence: CSVKGLQGLNTEAFF. CDR3 nucleotides: TGCAGCGTAAAAGGGTTGCAGGGATTGAACACTGAAGCTTTCTTT. The full variable domain, its missing parts supplied by reference TRBV29-1 and TRBJ1-1, is SAVISQKPSRDICQRGTSLTIQCQVDSQVTMMFWYRQQPGQSLTLIATANQGSEATYESGFVIDKFPISRPNLTFSTLTVSNMSPEDSSIYLCSVKGLQGLNTEAFFGQGTRLTVV.

This clone has just a few counts. The J gene is TRBJ1-2, the V gene TRBV6-5, with D possibly matching TRBD1 (6 bases). The V end lost 4 bases, the J end lost 7 bases, and 19 bases lay between the germline ends. CDR3 size: 15 residues. The germline V gene has CDR1 MNHEY and CDR2 SVGAGI. Here the CDR3 reads CASSLGSGGAGGYTF. Written as DNA, the CDR3 is TGTGCCAGCAGTTTGGGATCGGGGGGGGCGGGTGGCTACACCTTC.

The CDR3 here is CAIRGDSYNEQFF. The CDR3 DNA follows: TGTGCCATCCGGGGGGATTCCTACAATGAGCAGTTCTTC. The chain links TRBV6-6 to TRBJ2-1; 7 bases map to TRBD2. This CDR3 is built from 13 residues. Trimming at V came to 10 bases and at J to 1 base, leaving 4 bases not matched to a gene. The germline gives CDR1 MNHNY, CDR2 SVGAGI (reference sequence).

This clone was counted only a few times. V usage is TRBV5-1 and J usage is TRBJ2-1, with D perhaps matching TRBD1 (6 bases). The germline V gene encodes CDR1 SGHRS and CDR2 YFSETQ. Trimming pared 4 bases from V and 6 bases from J, leaving 23 bases between. There are 17 residues in the CDR3. This CDR3 is CASSQDGDNRGINEQFF. The CDR3 region has the DNA TGCGCCAGCAGCCAAGATGGGGACAATAGGGGGATCAATGAGCAGTTCTTC.

J is TRBJ2-5 and V is TRBV5-6; TRBD2 matches at 11 bases. Unmatched junction bases numbered 6, after V lost 4 bases and J lost 4 bases. The germline V gene encodes CDR1 SGHDT and CDR2 YYEEEE. This CDR3 is 15 amino acids long. The CDR3 nucleotides read TGTGCCAGCAGCATACTAGCGGGAGTCGGAGAGACCCAGTACTTC. This translates into CASSILAGVGETQYF.

This chain joins TRBV4-1 and TRBJ2-1; possible D gene TRBD2, 7 bases. Trimming removed 0 bases at V and 4 bases at J, with 19 bases between. Germline loops: CDR1 MGHRA, CDR2 YSYEKL. The CDR3 runs to 18 residues. CDR3 nucleotides: TGCGCCAGCAGCCAAGAAGTTGGTGGGGGGGCGGGGTACAATGAGCAGTTCTTC. It is translated as CASSQEVGGGAGYNEQFF.

V usage is TRBV15 and J usage is TRBJ2-1, with TRBD2 matching 7 bases. The V gene's germline CDR1 is LNHNV and CDR2 YYDKDF (reference sequence). V lost 1 base and J lost 6; bases outside the gene matches: 12. The CDR3 sequence is 17 residues long. The CDR3 here is CATSRVSLRESSNEQFF. The CDR3, as DNA: TGTGCCACCAGCAGAGTCTCATTGCGGGAGTCGTCCAATGAGCAGTTCTTC.

The table lists this clone with a few counts. The chain couples TRBV7-9 to TRBJ2-3; 7 nucleotides agree with TRBD2. V was pared by 0 bases and J by 4 bases, with 1 base of the junction left unmatched. The length of the CDR3 is 14 residues. Germline V gene lookup returns CDR1 SEHNR and CDR2 FQNEAQ (reference sequence). The CDR3 DNA reads as TGTGCCAGCAGCTTAGCGGGGAGGGCAGATACGCAGTATTTT. This sequence encodes CASSLAGRADTQYF.

On this clone itself: This sample includes further DNA sequences coding for the same CDR3. The chain combines TRBV7-9 with TRBJ2-7; TRBD1 aligns across 9 bases. The V and J ends lost 5 bases and 2 bases, in that order; junction bases with no gene match: 4. CDR1 and CDR2 from the germline V gene are SEHNR and FQNEAQ (reference sequence). CDR3 length: 14 amino acids. CDR3 protein: CASSLRQGAYEQYF. The CDR3, as DNA: TGTGCCAGCAGCCTTCGACAGGGGGCCTACGAGCAGTACTTC. Filled out from reference TRBV7-9 and TRBJ2-7, the complete variable domain reads DTGVSQNPRHKITKRGQNVTFRCDPISEHNRLYWYRQTLGQGPEFLTYFQNEAQLEKSRLLSDRFSAERPKGSFSTLEIQRTEQGDSAMYLCASSLRQGAYEQYFGPGTRLTVT.

This clone is a singleton in its sample. J is TRBJ2-6 and V is TRBV18, with TRBD1 identical over 12 bases. V lost 3 bases and J lost 0; bases outside the gene matches: 9. This CDR3 is 20 amino acids long. The V gene's germline CDR1 is KGHSH and CDR2 LQKENI. The CDR3 loop reads CASSPLGGQGAPSGANVLTF. CDR3 sequence (DNA): TGTGCCAGCTCACCTCTCGGGGGACAGGGGGCACCCTCTGGGGCCAACGTCCTGACTTTC.

The V call is TRBV11-3, the J call TRBJ2-2; D is undetermined. Germline V lookup: CDR1 SGHNT, CDR2 YENEEA. V was clipped by 2 bases and J by 1 base, with 5 bases between them. This CDR3 has 14 residues. CDR3 nucleotides: TGTGCCAGCAGCTTAAGACAGAACACCGGGGAGCTGTTTTTT. Translating gives CASSLRQNTGELFF.

The sample holds a few counts of this clone. This same CDR3 is encoded by further DNA sequences in the sample. The CDR3, as DNA: TGTGCCAAGCGGTTGGGACTAGGCACAGATACGCAGTATTTT. Translated, it gives CAKRLGLGTDTQYF. The rearrangement links TRBV2 to TRBJ2-3; 8 positions match TRBD2. The ends lost 10 bases at V and 1 base at J; junction bases unmatched: 7. The CDR3 has 14 amino acids. Germline lookup yields CDR1 SNHLY and CDR2 FYNNEI.

The CDR3 nucleotides read TGTGCCAGCAGCCCCGCGGCAGGGAGGGGTCTGGATGCGCAGTATTTT. Translated, it gives CASSPAAGRGLDAQYF. The chain uses TRBV7-6 and TRBJ2-3; the match to TRBD2 covers 7 bases. Germline CDR1 is SGHVS and CDR2 is FNYEAQ. V dropped 5 bases and J dropped 10; count of bases not matched to a gene: 18. The CDR3 loop spans 16 amino acids.

The V gene is TRBV5-1, the J gene TRBJ1-5, with a possible D match to TRBD1 (5 bases). The ends were cut back, 0 bases at V and 6 bases at J, with 10 bases in the middle. The CDR3 spans 14 residues. CDR1 and CDR2 from the germline V gene are SGHRS and YFSETQ. The CDR3 sequence: CASSLELGGQPQHF. The CDR3 bases are TGCGCCAGCAGCTTGGAATTGGGGGGTCAGCCCCAGCATTTT.

This sequence joins TRBV5-1 and TRBJ2-7, with 7 bases that match TRBD1. The junction had 9 bases not matched to a gene; V was cut back by 4 bases and J by 5 bases. This CDR3 is built from 14 residues. Germline lookup yields CDR1 SGHRS and CDR2 YFSETQ. The CDR3 reads CASSLQGVGDEQYF. The CDR3 DNA sequence: TGCGCCAGCAGCCTTCAGGGGGTCGGCGACGAGCAGTACTTC.

This sequence joins TRBV18 and TRBJ1-1, with D hard to call. The germline V and J ends were trimmed by 3 bases and 4 bases, with 18 bases remaining between them. The length of the CDR3 is 16 residues. Germline V gene sequence: CDR1 KGHSH, CDR2 LQKENI. The CDR3 protein is CASSPRASSGGTEAFF. The CDR3 region has the DNA TGTGCCAGCTCACCTCGCGCTTCCTCCGGAGGCACTGAAGCTTTCTTT.